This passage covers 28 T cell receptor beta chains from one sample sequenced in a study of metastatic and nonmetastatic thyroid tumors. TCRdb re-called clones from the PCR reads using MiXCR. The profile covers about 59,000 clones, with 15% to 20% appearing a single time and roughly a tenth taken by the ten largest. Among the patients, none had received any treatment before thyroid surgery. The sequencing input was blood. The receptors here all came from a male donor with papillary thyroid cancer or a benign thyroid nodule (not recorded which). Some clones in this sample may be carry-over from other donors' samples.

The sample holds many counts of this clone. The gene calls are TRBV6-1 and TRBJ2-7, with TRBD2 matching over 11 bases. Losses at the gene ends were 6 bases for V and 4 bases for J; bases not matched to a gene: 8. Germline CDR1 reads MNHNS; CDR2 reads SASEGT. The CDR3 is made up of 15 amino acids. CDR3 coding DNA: TGTGCCAGCAGCGCCGGGACTAGCGGTCTTTACGAGCAGTACGTC. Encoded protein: CASSAGTSGLYEQYV.

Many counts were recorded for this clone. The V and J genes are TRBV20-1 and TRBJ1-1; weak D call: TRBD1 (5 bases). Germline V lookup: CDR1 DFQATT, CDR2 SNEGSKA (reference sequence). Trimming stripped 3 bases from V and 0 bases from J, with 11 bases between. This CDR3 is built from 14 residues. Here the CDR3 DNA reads TGCAGTGCTAGTTCCGGACACCTGAACACTGAAGCTTTCTTT. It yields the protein CSASSGHLNTEAFF.

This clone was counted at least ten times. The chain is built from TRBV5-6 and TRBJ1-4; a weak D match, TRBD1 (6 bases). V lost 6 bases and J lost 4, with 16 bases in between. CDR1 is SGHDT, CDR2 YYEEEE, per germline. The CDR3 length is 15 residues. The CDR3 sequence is CASMTGAGDNEKLFF. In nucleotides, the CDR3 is TGTGCCAGCATGACGGGTGCAGGGGATAATGAAAAACTGTTTTTT.

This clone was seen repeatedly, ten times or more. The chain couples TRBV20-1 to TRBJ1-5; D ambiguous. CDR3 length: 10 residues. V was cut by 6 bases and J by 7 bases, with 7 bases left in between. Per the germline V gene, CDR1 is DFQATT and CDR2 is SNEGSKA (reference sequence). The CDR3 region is CSAGRQPQHF. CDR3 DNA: TGCAGTGCCGGGCGGCAGCCCCAGCATTTT.

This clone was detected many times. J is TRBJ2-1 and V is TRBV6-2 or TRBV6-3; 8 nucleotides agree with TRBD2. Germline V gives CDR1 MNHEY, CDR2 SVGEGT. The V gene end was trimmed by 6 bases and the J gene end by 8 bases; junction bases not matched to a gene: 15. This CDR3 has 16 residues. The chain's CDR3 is CASSPNAAGAMDEQFF. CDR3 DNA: TGTGCCAGCAGCCCGAACGCAGCGGGGGCGATGGATGAGCAGTTCTTC.

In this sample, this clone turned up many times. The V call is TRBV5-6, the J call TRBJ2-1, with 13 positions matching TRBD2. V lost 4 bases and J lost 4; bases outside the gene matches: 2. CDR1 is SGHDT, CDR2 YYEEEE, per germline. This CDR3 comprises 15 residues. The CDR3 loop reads CASSATSGGYNEQFF. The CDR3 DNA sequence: TGTGCCAGCAGCGCGACTAGCGGGGGGTACAATGAGCAGTTCTTC. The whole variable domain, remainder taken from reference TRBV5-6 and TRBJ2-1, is DAGVTQSPTHLIKTRGQQVTLRCSPKSGHDTVSWYQQALGQGPQFIFQYYEEEERQRGNFPDRFSGHQFPNYSSELNVNALLLGDSALYLCASSATSGGYNEQFFGPGTRLTVL.

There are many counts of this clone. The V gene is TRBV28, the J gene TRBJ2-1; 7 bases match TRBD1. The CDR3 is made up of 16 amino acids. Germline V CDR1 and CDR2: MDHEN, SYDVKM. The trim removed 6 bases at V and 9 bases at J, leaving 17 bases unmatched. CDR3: CASRHTGVYVAGEQFF. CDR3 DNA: TGTGCCAGCAGACATACAGGGGTGTATGTGGCGGGTGAGCAGTTCTTC.

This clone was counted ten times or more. The CDR3 reads CASSLGGGGEEQFF. CDR3 sequence (DNA): TGCGCCAGCAGCTTGGGAGGGGGGGGAGAAGAGCAGTTCTTC. The V call is TRBV5-1, the J call TRBJ2-1, with a tentative D call TRBD2 (7 bases). Germline V gene data show CDR1 as SGHRS and CDR2 as YFSETQ. This CDR3 has 14 residues. Trimming took off 0 bases at V and 10 bases at J, with 14 bases between the two ends.

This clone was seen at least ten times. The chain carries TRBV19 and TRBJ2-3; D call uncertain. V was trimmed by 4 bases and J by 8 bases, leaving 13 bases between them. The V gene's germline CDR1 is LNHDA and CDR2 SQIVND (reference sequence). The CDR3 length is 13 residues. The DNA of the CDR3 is TGTGCCAGTAGTAATACCGGCTCTGTTACGCAGTATTTT. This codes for CASSNTGSVTQYF.

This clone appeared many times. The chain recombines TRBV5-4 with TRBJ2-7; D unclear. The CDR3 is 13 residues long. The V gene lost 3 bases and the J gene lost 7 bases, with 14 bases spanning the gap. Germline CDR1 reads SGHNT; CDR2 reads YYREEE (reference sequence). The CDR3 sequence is CASSSVFASEQYF. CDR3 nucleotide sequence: TGTGCCAGCAGCTCTGTATTTGCTTCGGAGCAGTACTTC. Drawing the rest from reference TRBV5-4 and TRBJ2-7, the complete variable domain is ETGVTQSPTHLIKTRGQQVTLRCSSQSGHNTVSWYQQALGQGPQFIFQYYREEENGRGNFPPRFSGLQFPNYSSELNVNALELDDSALYLCASSSVFASEQYFGPGTRLTVT.

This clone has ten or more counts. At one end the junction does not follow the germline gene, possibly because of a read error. The CDR3 sequence is CASSFGVAGGSNGELFF. The CDR3 DNA follows: TGTGCTAGCAGCTTCGGGGTAGCGGGAGGATCCAACGGGGAGCTGTTTTTT. J is TRBJ2-2 and V is TRBV7-7, with 10 bases aligning to TRBD2. Looked up from germline, CDR1 is SSHAT and CDR2 is FNYEAQ (reference sequence). This CDR3 has 17 amino acids. Together with reference TRBV7-7 and TRBJ2-2, the CDR3 gives the full variable domain: GAGVSQSPRYKVTKRGQDVTLRCDPISSHATLYWYQQALGQGPEFLTYFNYEAQPDKSGLPSDRFSAERPEGSISTLTIQRTEQRDSAMYRCASSFGVAGGSNGELFFGEGSRLTVL.

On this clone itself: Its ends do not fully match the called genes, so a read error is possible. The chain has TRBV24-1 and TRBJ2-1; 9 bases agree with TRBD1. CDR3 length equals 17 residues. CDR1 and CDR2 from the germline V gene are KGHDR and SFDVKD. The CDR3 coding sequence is TGTGCCACCAGTCCGGACAGGGGACATTATGACGACAATGAGCGGTTCTTC. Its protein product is CATSPDRGHYDDNERFF.

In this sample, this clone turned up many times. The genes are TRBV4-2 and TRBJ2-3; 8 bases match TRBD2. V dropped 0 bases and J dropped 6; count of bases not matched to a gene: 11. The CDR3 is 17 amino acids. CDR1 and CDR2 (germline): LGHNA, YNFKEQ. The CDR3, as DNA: TGTGCCAGCAGCCAAGATTTAGCGGGGAGGCCCCAGGATACGCAGTATTTT. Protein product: CASSQDLAGRPQDTQYF.

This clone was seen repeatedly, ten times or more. CDR3 loop: CASSLQVRDEQFF. The CDR3 region has the DNA TGTGCCAGCAGCCTACAGGTGCGCGATGAGCAGTTCTTC. The gene calls are TRBV7-9 and TRBJ2-1; the D gene is possibly TRBD1 (5 bases). CDR1 and CDR2 from the germline V gene are SEHNR and FQNEAQ (reference sequence). V gave up 5 bases and J gave up 8 bases, with 13 bases separating them. The CDR3 is 13 residues long.

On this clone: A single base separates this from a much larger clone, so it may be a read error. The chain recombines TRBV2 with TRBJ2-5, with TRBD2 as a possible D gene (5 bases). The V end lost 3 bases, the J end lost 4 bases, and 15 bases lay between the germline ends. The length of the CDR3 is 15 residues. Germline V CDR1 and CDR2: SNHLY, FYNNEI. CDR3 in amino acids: CASSDPRRGGETQYF. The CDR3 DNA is TGTGCCAGCAGTGACCCGCGACGGGGTGGAGAGACCCAGTACTTC.

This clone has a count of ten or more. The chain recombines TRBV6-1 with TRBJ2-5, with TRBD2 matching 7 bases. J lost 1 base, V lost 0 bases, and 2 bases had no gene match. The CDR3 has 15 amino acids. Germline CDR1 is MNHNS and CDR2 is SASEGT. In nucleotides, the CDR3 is TGTGCCAGCAGTGAAGCGGGGGGGGGCCAAGAGACCCAGTACTTC. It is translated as CASSEAGGGQETQYF.

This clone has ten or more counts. DNA of the CDR3: TGTGCCAGCAGTGAAGCGGGGGAATATGGCGCTTTCTTT. Amino acid sequence: CASSEAGEYGAFF. The gene calls are TRBV6-1 and TRBJ1-1; D is perhaps TRBD1 (5 bases). This CDR3 is 13 amino acids long. Germline CDR1 reads MNHNS; CDR2 reads SASEGT. Trimming pared 0 bases from V and 11 bases from J, leaving 13 bases between.

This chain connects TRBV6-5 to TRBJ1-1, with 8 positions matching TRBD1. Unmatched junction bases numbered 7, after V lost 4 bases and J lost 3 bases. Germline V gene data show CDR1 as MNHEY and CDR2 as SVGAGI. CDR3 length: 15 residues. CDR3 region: CASSSSGGWDTEAFF. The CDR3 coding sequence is TGTGCCAGCAGTTCTTCAGGGGGCTGGGACACTGAAGCTTTCTTT.

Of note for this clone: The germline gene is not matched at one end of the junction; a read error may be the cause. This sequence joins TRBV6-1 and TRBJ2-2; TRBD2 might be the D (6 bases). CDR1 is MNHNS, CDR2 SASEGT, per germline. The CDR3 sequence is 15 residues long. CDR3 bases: TGTGCCAGCAGTGAAGGGGGGGAGTCCACCTGGGAGCTGTTTTTT. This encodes CASSEGGESTWELFF.

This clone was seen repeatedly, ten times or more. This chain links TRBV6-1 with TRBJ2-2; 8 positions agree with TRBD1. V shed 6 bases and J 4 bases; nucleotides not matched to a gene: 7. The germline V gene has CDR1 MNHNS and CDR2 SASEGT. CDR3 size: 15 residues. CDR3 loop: CASSPWTGSTGELFF. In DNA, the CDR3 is TGTGCCAGCAGCCCCTGGACAGGGTCCACCGGGGAGCTGTTTTTT.

CDR3 loop: CSASRYNEQFF. In DNA form, the CDR3 reads TGCAGTGCTAGCCGGTACAATGAGCAGTTCTTC. The chain combines TRBV20-1 with TRBJ2-1; D unresolved. V was trimmed by 3 bases and J by 4 bases, leaving 4 bases between them. Germline loops: CDR1 DFQATT, CDR2 SNEGSKA (reference sequence). The CDR3 totals 11 residues.

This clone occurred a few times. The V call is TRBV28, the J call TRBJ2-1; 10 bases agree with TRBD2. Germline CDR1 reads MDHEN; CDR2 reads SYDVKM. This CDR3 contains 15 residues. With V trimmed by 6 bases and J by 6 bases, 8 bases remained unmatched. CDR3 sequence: CASRDLAGEFNEQFF. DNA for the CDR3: TGTGCCAGCAGGGACCTAGCGGGAGAGTTCAATGAGCAGTTCTTC.

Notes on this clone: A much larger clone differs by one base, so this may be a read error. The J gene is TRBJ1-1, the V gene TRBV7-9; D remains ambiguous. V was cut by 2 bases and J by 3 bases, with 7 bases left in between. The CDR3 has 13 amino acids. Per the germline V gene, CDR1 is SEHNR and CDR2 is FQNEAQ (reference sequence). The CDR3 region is CASSLCGDTEAFF. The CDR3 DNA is TGTGCCAGCAGCTTATGTGGGGACACTGAAGCTTTCTTT. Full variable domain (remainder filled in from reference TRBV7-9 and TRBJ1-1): DTGVSQNPRHKITKRGQNVTFRCDPISEHNRLYWYRQTLGQGPEFLTYFQNEAQLEKSRLLSDRFSAERPKGSFSTLEIQRTEQGDSAMYLCASSLCGDTEAFFGQGTRLTVV.

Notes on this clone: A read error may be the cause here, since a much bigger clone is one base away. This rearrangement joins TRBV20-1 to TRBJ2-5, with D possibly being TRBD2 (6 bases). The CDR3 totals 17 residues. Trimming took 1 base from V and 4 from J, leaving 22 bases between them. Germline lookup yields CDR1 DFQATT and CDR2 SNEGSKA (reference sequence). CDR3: CSARALYGGGTAETQYF. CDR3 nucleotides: TGCAGTGCTAGAGCCCTCTATGGAGGTGGGACTGCAGAGACCCAGTACTTC.

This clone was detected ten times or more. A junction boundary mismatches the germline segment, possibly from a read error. Here the CDR3 reads CASSSDSSSYNEQFF. The CDR3 DNA reads TGTGCTAGCAGCTCCGACTCCAGCTCCTACAATGAGCAGTTCTTC. The chain couples TRBV7-7 to TRBJ2-1; D not certain. The CDR3 consists of 15 residues. Looked up from germline, CDR1 is SSHAT and CDR2 is FNYEAQ (reference sequence).

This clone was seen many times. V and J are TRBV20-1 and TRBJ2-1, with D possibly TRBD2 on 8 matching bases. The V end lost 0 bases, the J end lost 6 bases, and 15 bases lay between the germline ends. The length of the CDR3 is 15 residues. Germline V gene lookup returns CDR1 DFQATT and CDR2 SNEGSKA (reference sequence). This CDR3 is CSAREYGRGLNEQFF. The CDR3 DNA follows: TGCAGTGCTAGAGAATACGGGAGGGGGCTCAATGAGCAGTTCTTC.

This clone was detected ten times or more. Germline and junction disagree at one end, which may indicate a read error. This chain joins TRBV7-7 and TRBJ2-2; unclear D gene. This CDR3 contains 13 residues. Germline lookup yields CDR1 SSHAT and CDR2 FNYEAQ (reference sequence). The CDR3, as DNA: TGTGCTAGCAGTTATACAGATGACGGGGAGCTGTTTTTT. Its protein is CASSYTDDGELFF.

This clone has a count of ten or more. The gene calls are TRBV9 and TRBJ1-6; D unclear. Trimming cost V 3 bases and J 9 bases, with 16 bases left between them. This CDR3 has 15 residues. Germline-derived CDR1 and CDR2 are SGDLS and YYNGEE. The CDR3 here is CASSASWGLSSPLHF. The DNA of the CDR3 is TGTGCCAGCAGCGCCTCTTGGGGTTTAAGTTCACCCCTCCACTTT.